Each of the 3 T cell receptor beta chains below was sequenced from the same sample in a study of graft-versus-host responses after intestinal transplantation. Profiling relied on immunoSEQ multiplex PCR, and the TCRdb table lists in-frame clones only, not all of them. The sample contains fewer than 8,500 clones, over 85% of which appear only once. Source: PBMCs, taken 11 days after intestinal transplantation. The receptors come from a human patient who received an intestinal transplant, so some T cells may come from the graft donor.

This chain links TRBV7-6 with TRBJ2-5, with TRBD2 identical over 11 bases. V trimming: 2 bases; J trimming: 1 base; junction bases outside the gene matches: 6. Germline assignment: CDR1 SGHVS and CDR2 FNYEAQ. The length of the CDR3 is 17 residues. CDR3 in DNA: TGTGCCAGCAGCTTATTTGGCGGGACTAGCGGCCAAGAGACCCAGTACTTC. Translation: CASSLFGGTSGQETQYF.

This clone was recorded once. DNA for the CDR3: TGTGCCAGCAGTTTGCGGGAAAACACTGAAGCTTTCTTT. Translation gives CASSLRENTEAFF. The chain combines TRBV28 with TRBJ1-1; D is uncertain. CDR1 is MDHEN, CDR2 SYDVKM, per germline. The ends were cut back, 3 bases at V and 2 bases at J, with 7 bases in the middle. The CDR3 totals 13 residues.

The gene calls are TRBV29-1 and TRBJ2-7, with TRBD2 as a possible D gene (6 bases). Germline loops: CDR1 SQVTM, CDR2 ANQGSEA. Trimming removed 3 bases at V and 0 bases at J, with 9 bases between. CDR3 length: 13 amino acids. The CDR3 region has the DNA TGCAGCGTTGAGCGGGAAAACTCCTACGAGCAGTACGTC. This codes for CSVERENSYEQYV.